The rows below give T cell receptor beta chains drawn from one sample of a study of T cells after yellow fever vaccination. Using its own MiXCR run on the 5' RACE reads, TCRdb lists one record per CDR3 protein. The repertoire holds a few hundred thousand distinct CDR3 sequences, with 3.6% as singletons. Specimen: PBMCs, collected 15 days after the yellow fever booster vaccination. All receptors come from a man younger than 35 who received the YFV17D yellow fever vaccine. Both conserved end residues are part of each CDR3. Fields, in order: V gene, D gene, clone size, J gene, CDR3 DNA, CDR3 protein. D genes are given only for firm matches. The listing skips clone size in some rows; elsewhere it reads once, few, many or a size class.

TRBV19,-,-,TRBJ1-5,TGTGCCAGTAATCTCCCTGGGGGGGGCAATCAGCCCCAGCATTTT,CASNLPGGGNQPQHF
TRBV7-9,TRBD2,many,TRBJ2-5,TGTGCCAGCAGCTCCCCCCGGGTTAGCGGGGTGGAGACCCAGTACTTC,CASSSPRVSGVETQYF
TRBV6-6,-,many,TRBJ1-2,TGTGCCAGCAGTTTCATCGGGACGGATTATGGCTACACCTTC,CASSFIGTDYGYTF
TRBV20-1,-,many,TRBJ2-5,TGCAGTGCTAGGTGGGCGGGGGCAGAGACCCAGTACTTC,CSARWAGAETQYF
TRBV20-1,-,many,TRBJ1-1,TGCAGTGTACTTCAGGGGATCAACACTGAAGCTTTCTTT,CSVLQGINTEAFF
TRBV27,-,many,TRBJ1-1,TGTGCCAGCAGTTTGTACAGTGGGAACACTGAAGCTTTCTTT,CASSLYSGNTEAFF
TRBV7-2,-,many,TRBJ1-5,TGTGCCAGCAGCCCCCTCGGCCATTTCAATCAGCCCCAGCATTTT,CASSPLGHFNQPQHF
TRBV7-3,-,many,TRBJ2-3,TGTGCCAGCAGCTCACCACCTGGGGATACGCAGTATTTT,CASSSPPGDTQYF
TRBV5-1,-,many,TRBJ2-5,TGCGCCAGCAGCTCGTCCCTTAGTGAGACCCAGTACTTC,CASSSSLSETQYF
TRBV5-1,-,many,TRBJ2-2,TGCGCCAGCAGCTTGAGTGGTGGCACCGGGGAGCTGTTTTTT,CASSLSGGTGELFF
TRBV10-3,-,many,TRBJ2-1,TGTGCCATCTCCCAAGGGTCCTTAAATGAGCAGTTCTTC,CAISQGSLNEQFF
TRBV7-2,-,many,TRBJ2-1,TGTGCCAGCAGCCGAGGGGGTTACAATGAGCAGTTCTTC,CASSRGGYNEQFF
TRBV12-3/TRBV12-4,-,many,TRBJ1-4,TGTGCCAGTTCACCCAGGGAGGGGATTGAAAAACTGTTTTTT,CASSPREGIEKLFF
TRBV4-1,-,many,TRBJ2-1,TGCGCCAGCAGCCAAGCCCGAGGGAGAAGGGATGAGCAGTTCTTC,CASSQARGRRDEQFF
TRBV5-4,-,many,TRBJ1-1,TGTGCCAGCAGCTTGGATTCGGGCCTGAACACTGAAGCTTTCTTT,CASSLDSGLNTEAFF
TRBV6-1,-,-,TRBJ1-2,TGTGCCATCTGGGGCGGGCTCTATGGCTACACCTTC,CAIWGGLYGYTF